This entry features one T cell receptor beta chain sequence. Its antigen is currently unknown. Trimming removed 4 bases at V and 2 bases at J, with 14 bases between. This CDR3 has 15 residues. Germline V gene lookup returns CDR1 SNHLY and CDR2 FYNNEI. Repertoires were generated with immunoSEQ multiplex PCR, while TCRdb's copy carries only in-frame clones and drops some. The sample records roughly 110,000 clones, over 80% being singletons. The data stem from a study of T cell responses to AZD1222 COVID-19 vaccine. General study points: The sample set comprised mostly white British donors with more females, and clonal diversity was possibly underestimated. Sampling that yielded the repertoires occurred only after the peak T cell response. Just a handful of AZD1222 recipients tested seropositive at baseline.

J is TRBJ1-2 and V is TRBV2; unclear D gene. Sequencing used peripheral blood, obtained 28 days after the second AZD1222 dose. The receptor was derived from an adult who received the AZD1222 COVID-19 vaccine. CDR3 sequence (DNA): TGTGCCAGCAGTGTATCACTAAGTGGGAACTATGGCTACACCTTC. As protein: CASSVSLSGNYGYTF.